This T cell receptor (beta chain) was sequenced during a study of beta chain features in type 1 diabetes. Study results and limitations: PCR may have favored shorter templates equally in patients and controls. Naive, central memory and Treg TCRB repertoires appeared more alike in patients than in healthy donors.

Sampling consisted of one heparinised blood draw per donor, averaging roughly 0.12 L. For this clone: Its cognate antigen is unknown.

Investigators reverse transcribed all isolated RNA, so they sequenced expressed TCRB transcripts. Sequencing was performed with immunoSEQ multiplex PCR; in TCRdb, only in-frame clones are kept and a portion is missing. The data hold under 550,000 clones, with over 10% observed a single time. The sequenced sample was naive CD4+ T cells from blood. The sequence came from a woman under 30 in good health.

The CDR3: CASSYLGGTSYNEQFF. The CDR3, as DNA: TGTGCCAGCAGTTACCTAGGGGGGACTAGCTACAATGAGCAGTTCTTC. This sequence joins TRBV6-6 and TRBJ2-1; 8 positions agree with TRBD2. This CDR3 contains 16 residues. Per germline, CDR1 MNHNY and CDR2 SVGAGI (reference sequence). The V segment lost 2 bases and the J segment 3 bases; nucleotides outside the gene matches: 6.